This T cell receptor (beta chain) was identified during a study of lymphopenia after photon versus proton radiotherapy. V shed 2 bases and J 6 bases; nucleotides not matched to a gene: 13. The CDR3 has 17 residues. Germline loops: CDR1 SNHLY, CDR2 FYNNEI. Some clones are missing from TCRdb's copy, which holds only in-frame ones; the method was immunoSEQ multiplex PCR. The profile shows 68,000 or so clones, roughly 88% of them singletons. The chain has TRBV2 and TRBJ2-1, with 7 nucleotides matching TRBD1. This material consisted of peripheral blood, taken from a patient treated with photon-based radiotherapy. The TCR comes from a woman in her seventies with pancreatic cancer. The CDR3 DNA follows: TGTGCCAGCAGTGAACCGGGCCTCCAGGGGGTGGGCAATGAGCAGTTCTTC. Its protein product is CASSEPGLQGVGNEQFF.